The 11 T cell receptor beta chains below all came from one sample that was sequenced in a study of cytomegalovirus exposure and HLA in healthy donors. A multiplex PCR was run with 60 Vbeta primers and 13 Jbeta primers. Sequencing was performed with immunoSEQ multiplex PCR; in TCRdb, only in-frame clones are kept and a portion is missing. The table includes 130,000 or so clones, roughly 78% detected once. The sample comprised PBMCs. These receptors were obtained from a man aged 30-40 years in good health and CMV-seronegative.

The chain joins TRBV5-1 to TRBJ1-4; 8 nucleotides align to TRBD1. Germline trimming cut 4 bases from V and 5 bases from J; bases unmatched to any gene: 7. Germline CDR1 reads SGHRS; CDR2 reads YFSETQ. The CDR3 has 15 amino acids. The CDR3 nucleotides are TGCGCCAGCAGCCGTTCGACAGGGGAAAATGAAAAACTGTTTTTT. Residues: CASSRSTGENEKLFF.

J is TRBJ2-5 and V is TRBV7-8, with a tentative D call TRBD2 (5 bases). This CDR3 has 15 residues. The V gene's germline CDR1 is SGHVS and CDR2 FQNEAQ. Trimming took off 0 bases at V and 5 bases at J, with 13 bases between the two ends. CDR3 nucleotides: TGTGCCAGCAGCTTAGCGGGAGAGTCATTGGAGACCCAGTACTTC. The encoded protein is CASSLAGESLETQYF.

This sequence joins TRBV5-4 and TRBJ2-3; D is uncertain. The ends were cut back, 1 base at V and 0 bases at J, with 6 bases in the middle. The CDR3 is 14 residues long. Per germline, CDR1 SGHNT and CDR2 YYREEE (reference sequence). CDR3 residues: CASSLLSSTDTQYF. CDR3 nucleotides: TGTGCCAGCAGCTTGTTGAGTAGCACAGATACGCAGTATTTT. The variable domain in full, completed from reference TRBV5-4 and TRBJ2-3, reads ETGVTQSPTHLIKTRGQQVTLRCSSQSGHNTVSWYQQALGQGPQFIFQYYREEENGRGNFPPRFSGLQFPNYSSELNVNALELDDSALYLCASSLLSSTDTQYFGPGTRLTVL.

The chain uses TRBV6-5 and TRBJ2-1; tentatively, D is TRBD2 (6 bases). The CDR3 has 12 residues. CDR1 MNHEY and CDR2 SVGAGI come from the germline V gene. The V end was cut by 6 bases, the J end by 13 bases, with 16 bases between. In nucleotides, the CDR3 is TGTGCCAGCAGCATCAGCGGGCTCCCTCAGTTCTTC. Protein product: CASSISGLPQFF.

The chain couples TRBV5-4 to TRBJ2-5; 15 bases agree with TRBD2. There are 18 residues in the CDR3. V dropped 4 bases and J dropped 4; count of bases not matched to a gene: 11. Germline-derived CDR1 and CDR2 are SGHNT and YYREEE (reference sequence). The CDR3 loop reads CASSPGLAGGPNGETQYF. The CDR3, as DNA: TGTGCCAGCAGCCCTGGACTAGCGGGGGGGCCAAATGGAGAGACCCAGTACTTC.

The CDR3 DNA is TGTGCCAGCAGTCTCCCAGGGGGGTCTAACTATGGCTACACCTTC. Translating it yields CASSLPGGSNYGYTF. This chain links TRBV28 with TRBJ1-2; the match to TRBD1 covers 7 bases. With V trimmed by 5 bases and J by 0 bases, 6 bases remained unmatched. The CDR3 length is 15 residues. Per the germline V gene, CDR1 is MDHEN and CDR2 is SYDVKM.

The J gene is TRBJ2-7, the V gene TRBV29-1; 7 nucleotides match TRBD1. The CDR3 totals 14 residues. In germline, CDR1 is SQVTM, CDR2 ANQGSEA. Trimming removed 5 bases from V and 0 bases from J; junction bases left unmatched: 7. The CDR3 loop reads CSVLQGTSSYEQYF. The CDR3 DNA sequence: TGCAGCGTTTTACAGGGGACCTCCTCCTACGAGCAGTACTTC.

V and J are TRBV25-1 and TRBJ1-1, with 8 bases that match TRBD1. This CDR3 comprises 15 residues. Trimming cost V 4 bases and J 4 bases; bases outside gene matches: 8. The V gene's germline CDR1 is MGHDK and CDR2 SYGVNS. The CDR3 nucleotides read TGTGCCAGCAGTGCCCAGGACAGGGTGGGCACTGAAGCTTTCTTT. Translating gives CASSAQDRVGTEAFF. The whole variable domain, remainder taken from reference TRBV25-1 and TRBJ1-1, is EADIYQTPRYLVIGTGKKITLECSQTMGHDKMYWYQQDPGMELHLIHYSYGVNSTEKGDLSSESTVSRIRTEHFPLTLESARPSHTSQYLCASSAQDRVGTEAFFGQGTRLTVV.

The chain recombines TRBV7-2 with TRBJ2-7, with a possible D match to TRBD1 (5 bases). The CDR3 is 14 amino acids. Germline lookup yields CDR1 SGHTA and CDR2 FQGNSA. V shed 2 bases and J shed 0 bases, with 8 bases lying between them. This chain's CDR3 is CASSLRQGSYEQYF. The CDR3 DNA reads TGTGCCAGCAGCTTACGCCAGGGCTCCTACGAGCAGTACTTC.

The chain has TRBV19 and TRBJ1-4; D uncertain. This CDR3 has 14 residues. V was pared by 7 bases and J by 4 bases, with 13 bases between. Germline loops: CDR1 LNHDA, CDR2 SQIVND (reference sequence). The CDR3 DNA reads as TGTGCCAGTACCCGACACTTCAATAATGAAAAACTGTTTTTT. As protein: CASTRHFNNEKLFF.

This clone has a single count. The J gene is TRBJ1-3, the V gene TRBV29-1; D gene unclear. V was clipped by 7 bases and J by 0 bases, with 7 bases between them. The germline V gene has CDR1 SQVTM and CDR2 ANQGSEA. The CDR3 covers 12 residues. CDR3: CSDQNSGNTIYF. The CDR3 nucleotides are TGCAGCGACCAGAACTCTGGAAACACCATATATTTT. Full variable domain (outside the CDR3, taken from reference TRBV29-1 and TRBJ1-3): SAVISQKPSRDICQRGTSLTIQCQVDSQVTMMFWYRQQPGQSLTLIATANQGSEATYESGFVIDKFPISRPNLTFSTLTVSNMSPEDSSIYLCSDQNSGNTIYFGEGSWLTVV.